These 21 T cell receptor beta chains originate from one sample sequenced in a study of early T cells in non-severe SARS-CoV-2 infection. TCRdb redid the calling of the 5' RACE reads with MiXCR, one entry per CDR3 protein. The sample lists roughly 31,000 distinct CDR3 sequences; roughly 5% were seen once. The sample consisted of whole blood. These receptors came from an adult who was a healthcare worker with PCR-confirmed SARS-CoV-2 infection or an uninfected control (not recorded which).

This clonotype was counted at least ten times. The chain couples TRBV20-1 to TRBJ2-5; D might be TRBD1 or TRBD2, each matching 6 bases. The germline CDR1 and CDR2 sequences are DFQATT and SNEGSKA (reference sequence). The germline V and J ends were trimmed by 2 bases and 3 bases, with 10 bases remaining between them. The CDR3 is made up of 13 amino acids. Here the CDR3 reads CSARRGQKETQYF. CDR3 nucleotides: TGCAGTGCTAGACGGGGGCAGAAAGAGACCCAGTACTTC.

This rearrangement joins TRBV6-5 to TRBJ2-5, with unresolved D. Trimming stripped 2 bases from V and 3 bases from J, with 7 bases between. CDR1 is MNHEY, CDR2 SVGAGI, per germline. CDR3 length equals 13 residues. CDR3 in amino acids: CASSYVKEETQYF. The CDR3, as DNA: TGTGCCAGCAGTTACGTCAAAGAAGAGACCCAGTACTTC.

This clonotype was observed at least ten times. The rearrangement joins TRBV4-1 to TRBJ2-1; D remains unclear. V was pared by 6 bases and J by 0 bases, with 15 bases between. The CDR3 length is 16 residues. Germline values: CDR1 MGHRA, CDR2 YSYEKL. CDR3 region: CASRDIDKSSYNEQFF. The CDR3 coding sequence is TGCGCCAGCAGGGATATCGACAAGAGCTCCTACAATGAGCAGTTCTTC.

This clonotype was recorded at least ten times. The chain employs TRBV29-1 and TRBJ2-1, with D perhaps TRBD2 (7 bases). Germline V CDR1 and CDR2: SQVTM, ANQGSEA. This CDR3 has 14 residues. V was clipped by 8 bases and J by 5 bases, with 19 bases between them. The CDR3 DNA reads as TGCAGCATTCGGGGGGCAGCCATCCACAATGAGCAGTTCTTC. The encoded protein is CSIRGAAIHNEQFF.

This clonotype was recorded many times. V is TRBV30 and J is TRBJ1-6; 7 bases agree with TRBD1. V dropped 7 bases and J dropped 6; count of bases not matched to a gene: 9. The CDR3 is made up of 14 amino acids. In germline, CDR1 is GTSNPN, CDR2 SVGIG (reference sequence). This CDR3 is CASRPGTANSPLHF. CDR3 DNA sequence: TGTGCCTCCCGGCCAGGGACAGCTAATTCACCCCTCCACTTT.

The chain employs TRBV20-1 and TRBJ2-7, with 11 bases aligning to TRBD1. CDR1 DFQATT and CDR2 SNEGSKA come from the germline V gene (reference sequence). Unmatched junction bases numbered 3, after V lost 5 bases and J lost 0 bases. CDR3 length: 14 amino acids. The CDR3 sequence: CSAYGQGASYEQYF. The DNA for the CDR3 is TGCAGTGCTTATGGACAGGGGGCCTCCTACGAGCAGTACTTC.

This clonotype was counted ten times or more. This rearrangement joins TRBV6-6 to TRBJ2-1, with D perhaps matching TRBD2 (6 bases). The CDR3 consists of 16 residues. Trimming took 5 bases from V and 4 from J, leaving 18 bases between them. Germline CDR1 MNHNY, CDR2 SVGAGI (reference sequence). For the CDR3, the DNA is TGTGCCAGCAGTCCCCCGTTCGGGGGTCTATACAATGAGCAGTTCTTC. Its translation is CASSPPFGGLYNEQFF.

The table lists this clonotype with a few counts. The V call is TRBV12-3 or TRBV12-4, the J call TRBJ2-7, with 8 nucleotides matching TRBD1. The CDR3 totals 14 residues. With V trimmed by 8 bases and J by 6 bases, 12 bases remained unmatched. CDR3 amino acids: CASPPAGGMGEQYF. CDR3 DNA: TGTGCCAGCCCCCCGGCAGGGGGCATGGGCGAGCAGTACTTC.

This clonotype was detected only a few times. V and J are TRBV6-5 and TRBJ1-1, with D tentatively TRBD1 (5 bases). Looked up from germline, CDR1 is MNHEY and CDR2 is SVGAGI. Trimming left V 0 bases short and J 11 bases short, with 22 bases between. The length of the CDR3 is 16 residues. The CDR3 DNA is TGTGCCAGCAGTTACTCGATATTATCTGGGGCGCTGGCCGCTTTCTTT. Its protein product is CASSYSILSGALAAFF.

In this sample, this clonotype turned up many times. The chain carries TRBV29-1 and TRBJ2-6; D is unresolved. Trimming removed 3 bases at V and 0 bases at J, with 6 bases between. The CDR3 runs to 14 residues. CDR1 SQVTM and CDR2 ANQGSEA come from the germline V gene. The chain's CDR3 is CSVDQPSGANVLTF. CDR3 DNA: TGCAGCGTTGATCAACCCTCTGGGGCCAACGTCCTGACTTTC. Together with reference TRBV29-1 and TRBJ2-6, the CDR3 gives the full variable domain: SAVISQKPSRDICQRGTSLTIQCQVDSQVTMMFWYRQQPGQSLTLIATANQGSEATYESGFVIDKFPISRPNLTFSTLTVSNMSPEDSSIYLCSVDQPSGANVLTFGAGSRLTVL.

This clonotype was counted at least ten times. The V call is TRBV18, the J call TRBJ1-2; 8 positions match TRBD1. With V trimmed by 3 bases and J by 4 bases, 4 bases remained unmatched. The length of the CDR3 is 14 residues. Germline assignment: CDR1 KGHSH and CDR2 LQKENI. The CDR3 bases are TGTGCCAGCTCACCGACAGGGGAAAGCTATGGCTACACCTTC. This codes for CASSPTGESYGYTF.

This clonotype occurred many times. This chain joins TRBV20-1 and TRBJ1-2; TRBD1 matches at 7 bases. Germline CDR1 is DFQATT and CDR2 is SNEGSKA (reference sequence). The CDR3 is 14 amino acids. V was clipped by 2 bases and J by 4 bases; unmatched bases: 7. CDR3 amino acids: CSARIRDSVYGYTF. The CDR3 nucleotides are TGCAGTGCTAGAATCCGGGACAGTGTCTATGGCTACACCTTC.

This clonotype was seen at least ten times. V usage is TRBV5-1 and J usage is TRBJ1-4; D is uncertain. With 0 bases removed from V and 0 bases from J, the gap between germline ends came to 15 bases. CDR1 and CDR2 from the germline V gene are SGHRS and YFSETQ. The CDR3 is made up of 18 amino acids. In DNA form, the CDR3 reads TGCGCCAGCAGCTTGGCCGGGCGGTTAGAGGCAACTAATGAAAAACTGTTTTTT. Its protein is CASSLAGRLEATNEKLFF.

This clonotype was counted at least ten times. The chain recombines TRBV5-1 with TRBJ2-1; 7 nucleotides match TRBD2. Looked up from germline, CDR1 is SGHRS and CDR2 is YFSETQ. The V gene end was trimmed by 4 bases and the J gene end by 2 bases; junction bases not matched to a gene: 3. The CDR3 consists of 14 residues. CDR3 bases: TGCGCCAGCAGCGGGACTACGGCCTACAATGAGCAGTTCTTC. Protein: CASSGTTAYNEQFF. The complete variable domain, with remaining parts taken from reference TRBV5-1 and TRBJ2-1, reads KAGVTQTPRYLIKTRGQQVTLSCSPISGHRSVSWYQQTPGQGLQFLFEYFSETQRNKGNFPGRFSGRQFSNSRSEMNVSTLELGDSALYLCASSGTTAYNEQFFGPGTRLTVL.

The CDR3 loop is CASSSDRGNIQYF. The CDR3 DNA follows: TGTGCCAGCAGCTCGGACAGGGGAAACATTCAGTACTTC. This chain connects TRBV11-2 to TRBJ2-4; 9 bases fit TRBD1. The germline V gene encodes CDR1 SGHAT and CDR2 FQNNGV. The length of the CDR3 is 13 residues. Trimming at V came to 4 bases and at J to 6 bases, leaving 1 base not matched to a gene.

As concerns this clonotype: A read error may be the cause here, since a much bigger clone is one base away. The CDR3 DNA follows: TGCGTCAGCACCCATGGCCGCGCGTCCTACGAGCAGTACTTC. Translation gives CVSTHGRASYEQYF. The chain carries TRBV5-1 and TRBJ2-7; no reliable D call. The CDR3 totals 14 residues. Germline values: CDR1 SGHRS, CDR2 YFSETQ.

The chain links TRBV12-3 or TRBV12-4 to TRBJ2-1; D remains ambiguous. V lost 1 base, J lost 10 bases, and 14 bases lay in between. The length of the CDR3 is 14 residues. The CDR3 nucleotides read TGTGCCAGCAGTTTAGTTGCGGTGGGTCTAGAGCAGTTCTTC. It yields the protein CASSLVAVGLEQFF.

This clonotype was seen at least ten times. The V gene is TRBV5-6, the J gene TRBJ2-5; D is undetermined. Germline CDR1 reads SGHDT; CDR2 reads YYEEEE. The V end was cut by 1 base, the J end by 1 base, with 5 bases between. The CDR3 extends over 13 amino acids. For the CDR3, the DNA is TGTGCCAGCAGCTTGAACAGCCAAGAGACCCAGTACTTC. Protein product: CASSLNSQETQYF.

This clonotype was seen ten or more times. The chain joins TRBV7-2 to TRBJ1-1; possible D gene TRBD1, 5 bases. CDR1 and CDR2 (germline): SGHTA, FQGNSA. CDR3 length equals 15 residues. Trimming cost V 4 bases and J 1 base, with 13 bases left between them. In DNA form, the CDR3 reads TGTGCCAGCAGCTCATCACGGGGGGGGAACACTGAAGCTTTCTTT. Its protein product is CASSSSRGGNTEAFF.

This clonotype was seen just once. CDR3 region: CASSSLGDISSYEQYF. CDR3 sequence (DNA): TGTGCCAGCAGCTCCTTGGGGGATATAAGCTCCTACGAGCAGTACTTC. The chain employs TRBV11-3 and TRBJ2-7; D tentatively fits TRBD1 or TRBD2 (5 bases each). This CDR3 is built from 16 residues. Per germline, CDR1 SGHNT and CDR2 YENEEA. V lost 4 bases, J lost 0 bases, and 16 bases lay in between.

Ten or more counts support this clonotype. This chain's CDR3 is CAWGPGQGDIQYF. The CDR3 coding sequence is TGTGCCTGGGGACCGGGACAGGGGGACATTCAGTACTTC. The chain combines TRBV30 with TRBJ2-4, with 11 bases lining up with TRBD1. The CDR3 has 13 residues. Germline CDR1 GTSNPN, CDR2 SVGIG (reference sequence). J gave up 8 bases and V 5 bases, and 5 bases lay outside the gene matches.